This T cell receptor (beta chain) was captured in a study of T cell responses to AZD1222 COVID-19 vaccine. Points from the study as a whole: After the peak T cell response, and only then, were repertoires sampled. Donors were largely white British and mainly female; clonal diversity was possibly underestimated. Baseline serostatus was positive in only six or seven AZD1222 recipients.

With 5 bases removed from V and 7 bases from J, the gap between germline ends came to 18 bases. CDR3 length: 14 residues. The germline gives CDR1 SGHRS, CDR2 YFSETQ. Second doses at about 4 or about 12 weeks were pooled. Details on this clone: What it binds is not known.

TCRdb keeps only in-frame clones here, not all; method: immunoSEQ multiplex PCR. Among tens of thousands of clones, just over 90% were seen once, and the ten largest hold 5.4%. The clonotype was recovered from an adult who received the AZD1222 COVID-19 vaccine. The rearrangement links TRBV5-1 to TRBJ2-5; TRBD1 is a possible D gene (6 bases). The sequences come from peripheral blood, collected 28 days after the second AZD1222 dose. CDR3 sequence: CASRSPGAGGTQYF. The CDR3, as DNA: TGCGCCAGCAGATCCCCAGGGGCAGGAGGGACCCAGTACTTC.